The source of this TCR beta chain is a study of T-cell reconstitution after alpha-beta-depleted transplantation in children. V was trimmed by 3 bases and J by 3 bases, leaving 22 bases between them. The CDR3 is 18 amino acids. CDR1 MGHRA and CDR2 YSYEKL come from the germline V gene. Unique molecular identifiers were incorporated when the TCRbeta library was constructed. From the PCR reads, TCRdb called clonotypes with MiXCR, one entry per CDR3 protein. Of 780,000 or so distinct CDR3 sequences listed, about 15% are singletons. This sample comprised PBMCs, mostly from graft donor cells, obtained 360 days after TCRalphabeta/CD19-depleted stem cell transplant. This receptor was taken from a male patient between 5 and 17 years old who had a stem cell transplant for acute lymphoblastic leukemia, so the T cells may come from the graft donor. The chain is built from TRBV4-1 and TRBJ2-3; D perhaps matches TRBD1 (7 bases). The CDR3 loop reads CASSHARATGRRTDTQYF. CDR3 coding DNA: TGCGCCAGCAGCCATGCCCGCGCGACAGGGAGGAGGACAGATACGCAGTATTTT.